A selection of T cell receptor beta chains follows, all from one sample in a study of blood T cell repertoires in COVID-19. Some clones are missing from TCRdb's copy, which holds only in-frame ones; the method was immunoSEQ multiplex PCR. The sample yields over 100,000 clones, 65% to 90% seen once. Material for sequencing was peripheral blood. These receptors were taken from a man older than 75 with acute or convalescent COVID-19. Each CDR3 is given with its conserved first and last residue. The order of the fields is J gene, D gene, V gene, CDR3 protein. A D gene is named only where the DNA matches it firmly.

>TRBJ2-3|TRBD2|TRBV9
CASSVLAGGNLYTDTQYF
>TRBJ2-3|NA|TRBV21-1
CASSRSQSTDTQYF
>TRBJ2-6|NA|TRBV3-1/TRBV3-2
CASSRSLGGGSGANVLTF
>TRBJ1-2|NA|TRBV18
CASSPETVLGGYTF
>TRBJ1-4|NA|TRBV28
CASSFGYRGEKLFF
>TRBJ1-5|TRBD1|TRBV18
CASSPGAGGLNQPQHF
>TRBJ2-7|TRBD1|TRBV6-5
CASTRDSYEQYF
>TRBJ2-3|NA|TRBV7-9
CASSLTPGTQYF
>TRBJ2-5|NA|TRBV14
CASSQEQRGGTQETQYF
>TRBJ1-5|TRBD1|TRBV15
CATSRGQGNQPQHF
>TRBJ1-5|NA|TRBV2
CASSQTGHDNQPQHF
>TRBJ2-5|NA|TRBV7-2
CASAVRGRGQETQYF
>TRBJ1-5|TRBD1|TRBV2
CASRMTGGSNQPQHF
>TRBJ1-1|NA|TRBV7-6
CASSPFTGNTEAFF
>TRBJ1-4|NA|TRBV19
CASDSGQKRMEKLFF
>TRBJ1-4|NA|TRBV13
CASSRRLETGEKLFF
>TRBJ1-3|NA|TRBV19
CASSDRGKTGNTIYF
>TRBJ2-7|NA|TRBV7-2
CASSSIIGSYEQYF